The 18 T cell receptor beta chains in this list originate from one sample, sequenced in a study of blood T cell repertoires in COVID-19. Assay: immunoSEQ multiplex PCR; the TCRdb copy retains only in-frame clones and omits some. The sample consists of 80,000 to 100,000 clones, 80% of them appearing once. The source material was peripheral blood. These receptors originate from a man aged 50-60 years who had recovered from COVID-19.

The chain links TRBV19 to TRBJ2-1; 13 bases align to TRBD2. V dropped 2 bases and J dropped 8; count of bases not matched to a gene: 6. CDR1 is LNHDA, CDR2 SQIVND, per germline (reference sequence). The CDR3 is made up of 16 amino acids. CDR3 DNA sequence: TGTGCCAGTAGTATATCCGGACTAGCGGGAGAGTATGAGCAGTTCTTC. This gives the protein CASSISGLAGEYEQFF.

This clone was seen once. The rearrangement links TRBV6-2 or TRBV6-3 to TRBJ2-2; TRBD1 agrees at 9 bases. The trim removed 5 bases at V and 0 bases at J, leaving 4 bases unmatched. Looked up from germline, CDR1 is MNHEY and CDR2 is SVGEGT. This CDR3 has 16 residues. CDR3 DNA sequence: TGTGCCAGCAGTCCGCGGACAGGGGCGAACACCGGGGAGCTGTTTTTT. Its translation is CASSPRTGANTGELFF.

This chain joins TRBV15 and TRBJ2-1, with a weak D call TRBD2 (6 bases). The V gene lost 3 bases and the J gene lost 2 bases, with 14 bases spanning the gap. The CDR3 length is 16 residues. Germline values: CDR1 LNHNV, CDR2 YYDKDF (reference sequence). CDR3 residues: CATSRRGGATYNEQFF. The CDR3, as DNA: TGTGCCACCAGCAGGCGGGGTGGGGCGACCTACAATGAGCAGTTCTTC.

This sequence joins TRBV11-3 and TRBJ1-6; 9 nucleotides line up with TRBD1. The CDR3 has 16 residues. The germline V gene has CDR1 SGHNT and CDR2 YENEEA. V was pared by 4 bases and J by 10 bases, with 11 bases of the junction left unmatched. CDR3 region: CASSYRTGAKSSPLHF. The CDR3 DNA reads TGTGCCAGCAGCTACCGGACAGGGGCTAAGAGCTCACCCCTCCACTTT. The full variable domain, its missing parts supplied by reference TRBV11-3 and TRBJ1-6, is EAGVVQSPRYKIIEKKQPVAFWCNPISGHNTLYWYLQNLGQGPELLIRYENEEAVDDSQLPKDRFSAERLKGVDSTLKIQPAELGDSAVYLCASSYRTGAKSSPLHFGNGTRLTVT.

The chain carries TRBV2 and TRBJ2-7; 7 nucleotides match TRBD2. CDR3 length: 13 residues. CDR1 and CDR2 (germline): SNHLY, FYNNEI. V shed 10 bases and J 7 bases; nucleotides not matched to a gene: 13. The CDR3 is CATKGGLFWEQYF. The CDR3 bases are TGTGCCACAAAGGGAGGGCTCTTCTGGGAGCAGTACTTC. The full variable domain, with the rest looked up from reference TRBV2 and TRBJ2-7, is EPEVTQTPSHQVTQMGQEVILRCVPISNHLYFYWYRQILGQKVEFLVSFYNNEISEKSEIFDDQFSVERPDGSNFTLKIRSTKLEDSAMYFCATKGGLFWEQYFGPGTRLTVT.

The rearrangement links TRBV30 to TRBJ2-3, with 9 nucleotides matching TRBD2. V shed 0 bases, J shed 4 bases, and the junction held 5 bases outside the gene matches. This CDR3 contains 15 residues. In germline, CDR1 is GTSNPN, CDR2 SVGIG (reference sequence). The CDR3 nucleotides are TGTGCCTGGAGTGTACTCGGCGGGGGGGCAGATACGCAGTATTTT. Translation gives CAWSVLGGGADTQYF. The complete variable domain, with remaining parts taken from reference TRBV30 and TRBJ2-3, reads SQTIHQWPATLVQPVGSPLSLECTVEGTSNPNLYWYRQAAGRGLQLLFYSVGIGQISSEVPQNLSASRPQDRQFILSSKKLLLSDSGFYLCAWSVLGGGADTQYFGPGTRLTVL.

The chain joins TRBV29-1 to TRBJ2-4; no clear D gene. The CDR3 sequence is 13 residues long. Germline V CDR1 and CDR2: SQVTM, ANQGSEA. V was cut by 7 bases and J by 0 bases, with 10 bases left in between. The CDR3 coding sequence is TGCAGCGGTACGAGTGTAGCCAAAAACATTCAGTACTTC. Translating it yields CSGTSVAKNIQYF.

The chain has TRBV3-1 (or the pseudogene TRBV3-2) and TRBJ2-7, with 8 positions matching TRBD1. V was clipped by 6 bases and J by 7 bases; unmatched bases: 11. There are 14 residues in the CDR3. CDR1 and CDR2 from the germline V gene are LGHDT and YNNKEL (reference sequence). The CDR3 DNA sequence: TGTGCCAGCAGTCCCGGGACAGGCTCCTGGGAGCAGTACTTC. Protein: CASSPGTGSWEQYF.

The chain recombines TRBV6-2 or TRBV6-3 with TRBJ1-3; D ambiguous. The germline V and J ends were trimmed by 0 bases and 1 base, with 7 bases remaining between them. The CDR3 runs to 15 residues. Germline V CDR1 and CDR2: MNHEY, SVGEGT. The CDR3 nucleotides are TGTGCCAGCAGTTACTCGAGGGATTCTGGAAACACCATATATTTT. This codes for CASSYSRDSGNTIYF.

The V call is TRBV5-6, the J call TRBJ2-3; 9 bases match TRBD2. Germline CDR1 and CDR2: SGHDT and YYEEEE. Trimming took 4 bases from V and 0 from J; bases not matched to a gene: 6. The CDR3 spans 16 residues. The CDR3 here is CASSPGTSWSTDTQYF. The CDR3 DNA reads as TGTGCCAGCAGCCCCGGGACTAGCTGGAGCACAGATACGCAGTATTTT. Full variable domain (remainder filled in from reference TRBV5-6 and TRBJ2-3): DAGVTQSPTHLIKTRGQQVTLRCSPKSGHDTVSWYQQALGQGPQFIFQYYEEEERQRGNFPDRFSGHQFPNYSSELNVNALLLGDSALYLCASSPGTSWSTDTQYFGPGTRLTVL.

The CDR3, as DNA: TGTGCCAGTACCCCCCCAGGGGGCCACACCGGGGAGCTGTTTTTT. It specifies CASTPPGGHTGELFF. The rearrangement uses TRBV19 and TRBJ2-2, with TRBD1 matching over 8 bases. Germline V lookup: CDR1 LNHDA, CDR2 SQIVND (reference sequence). CDR3 size: 15 residues. J gave up 3 bases and V 7 bases, and 7 bases lay outside the gene matches.

This clone came up once. V is TRBV5-1 and J is TRBJ1-1; D gene uncertain. The ends were cut back, 0 bases at V and 7 bases at J, with 16 bases in the middle. The CDR3 loop spans 15 amino acids. CDR1 and CDR2 from the germline V gene are SGHRS and YFSETQ. The CDR3 loop reads CASSLAARWQDEAFF. The DNA for the CDR3 is TGCGCCAGCAGCTTGGCCGCGCGCTGGCAGGATGAAGCTTTCTTT.

The CDR3 DNA reads as TGTGCCAGTAGTGGCCCCGGGAGTTCACCCCTCCACTTT. Its translation: CASSGPGSSPLHF. The chain combines TRBV19 with TRBJ1-6; D gene unclear. V dropped 5 bases and J dropped 9 bases, with 11 bases sitting between them. The CDR3 runs 13 residues. Per germline, CDR1 LNHDA and CDR2 SQIVND (reference sequence). Based on the CDR3 plus reference TRBV19 and TRBJ1-6, the full variable domain is DGGITQSPKYLFRKEGQNVTLSCEQNLNHDAMYWYRQDPGQGLRLIYYSQIVNDFQKGDIAEGYSVSREKKESFPLTVTSAQKNPTAFYLCASSGPGSSPLHFGNGTRLTVT.

In its sample, this clone was seen a few times. The chain recombines TRBV30 with TRBJ2-7; 8 nucleotides align to TRBD2. This CDR3 region has 15 residues. With V trimmed by 1 base and J by 0 bases, 5 bases remained unmatched. The germline V gene encodes CDR1 GTSNPN and CDR2 SVGIG (reference sequence). The CDR3 reads CAWSGTSGSSYEQYF. CDR3 bases: TGTGCCTGGAGTGGAACTAGCGGAAGCTCCTACGAGCAGTACTTC.

This clone turned up a few times. This CDR3 is CASSIGGTPSYGYTF. The CDR3 DNA sequence: TGTGCCAGTAGTATAGGAGGGACACCGAGCTATGGCTACACCTTC. V is TRBV19 and J is TRBJ1-2; TRBD1 might be the D (6 bases). The CDR3 is 15 amino acids. The germline gives CDR1 LNHDA, CDR2 SQIVND (reference sequence). V shed 1 base and J shed 4 bases, with 13 bases lying between them.

The rearrangement uses TRBV7-2 and TRBJ2-1; D remains unclear. This CDR3 is built from 16 residues. CDR1 is SGHTA and CDR2 is FQGNSA in the germline V gene. The V gene lost 1 base and the J gene lost 7 bases, with 17 bases spanning the gap. This chain's CDR3 is CASSLVHNPPHNEQFF. In DNA, the CDR3 is TGTGCCAGCAGCTTAGTCCACAACCCCCCACATAATGAGCAGTTCTTC.

The chain is built from TRBV2 and TRBJ2-5; D might be TRBD2 (7 bases). CDR1 SNHLY and CDR2 FYNNEI come from the germline V gene. This CDR3 is built from 13 residues. Trimming removed 6 bases at V and 9 bases at J, with 17 bases between. The DNA of the CDR3 is TGTGCCAGCAGGGATAAAGGGGGGGAGGCCCAGTACTTC. It codes for CASRDKGGEAQYF. The variable domain in full, with the rest retrieved from reference TRBV2 and TRBJ2-5, is EPEVTQTPSHQVTQMGQEVILRCVPISNHLYFYWYRQILGQKVEFLVSFYNNEISEKSEIFDDQFSVERPDGSNFTLKIRSTKLEDSAMYFCASRDKGGEAQYFGPGTRLLVL.

This clone occurred a few times. The rearrangement joins TRBV5-6 to TRBJ2-7; tentative D call: TRBD2 (5 bases). The CDR3 has 14 amino acids. CDR1 and CDR2 from the germline V gene are SGHDT and YYEEEE. Trimming pared 4 bases from V and 0 bases from J, leaving 11 bases between. CDR3 coding DNA: TGTGCCAGCAGCATTGGACTGGGCTCCTACGAGCAGTACTTC. Translated: CASSIGLGSYEQYF.